These 16 T cell receptor beta chains were sequenced from one sample in a study of T cell repertoires in cytomegalovirus infection. TCRdb independently ran MiXCR on the reads; one entry per CDR3 protein. The sample carries 180,000 or so distinct CDR3 sequences, roughly a sixth recorded once. Sequenced: CD8+ T cells from PBMCs. The source of these receptors is a human donor in good health (CMV status not recorded). Some clones in this sample may be carry-over from other donors' samples.

This clonotype was seen a few times. The gene calls are TRBV7-6 and TRBJ2-3; a weak D match, TRBD2 (7 bases). The V end lost 1 base, the J end lost 5 bases, and 10 bases lay between the germline ends. The CDR3 covers 14 residues. Germline V gives CDR1 SGHVS, CDR2 FNYEAQ. CDR3 in amino acids: CASSLGGGLDTQYF. In DNA, the CDR3 is TGTGCCAGCAGCTTAGGGGGGGGCCTAGATACGCAGTATTTT.

This chain uses TRBV7-9 with TRBJ1-5; D unresolved. Germline values: CDR1 SEHNR, CDR2 FQNEAQ (reference sequence). There are 15 residues in the CDR3. V lost 3 bases, J lost 4 bases, and 13 bases lay in between. CDR3 DNA: TGTGCCAGCAGCTTGGAGCCGACACCAAATCAGCCCCAGCATTTT. Amino acids: CASSLEPTPNQPQHF.

This rearrangement joins TRBV28 to TRBJ2-1; D is possibly TRBD2 (5 bases). The CDR3 spans 15 residues. Germline CDR1 and CDR2: MDHEN and SYDVKM. V gave up 2 bases and J gave up 5 bases, with 13 bases separating them. DNA of the CDR3: TGTGCCAGCAGTTTAGGCAGGCGAGGGAACAATGAGCAGTTCTTC. It is translated as CASSLGRRGNNEQFF.

The CDR3 DNA reads as TGTGCCAGCAGTTTTCTAGGGGGCAGGAGCATGAACACTGAAGCTTTCTTT. It codes for CASSFLGGRSMNTEAFF. J is TRBJ1-1 and V is TRBV6-6; the match to TRBD1 covers 7 bases. The V gene's germline CDR1 is MNHNY and CDR2 SVGAGI (reference sequence). The CDR3 covers 17 residues. The J segment lost 0 bases and the V segment lost 4 bases, leaving 11 bases of the junction unmatched.

In this sample, this clonotype turned up many times. The CDR3 loop reads CASSLAGGYEQYF. The CDR3 DNA follows: TGTGCCAGCAGCTTAGCTGGAGGATACGAGCAGTACTTC. The chain combines TRBV7-2 with TRBJ2-7, with D maybe TRBD2 (5 bases). Trimming removed 0 bases from V and 4 bases from J, with 7 bases in between. Germline CDR1 SGHTA, CDR2 FQGNSA. The CDR3 totals 13 residues.

This clonotype was observed a few times. This chain uses TRBV19 with TRBJ1-1, with 7 bases aligning to TRBD1. This CDR3 contains 14 residues. The ends lost 6 bases at V and 1 base at J; junction bases unmatched: 5. Germline assignment: CDR1 LNHDA and CDR2 SQIVND (reference sequence). CDR3 protein: CASSLGGPNTEAFF. The CDR3 coding sequence is TGTGCCAGTAGCCTAGGGGGCCCGAACACTGAAGCTTTCTTT.

Turning to this clonotype: The junction shows a germline mismatch at one end, possibly a read error. The chain recombines TRBV28 with TRBJ2-2; TRBD1 aligns across 8 bases. The germline V gene encodes CDR1 MDHEN and CDR2 SYDVKM. The CDR3 length is 18 residues. CDR3 nucleotide sequence: TGTGACAGCAGCCGCACCGGGACAGGACTCGCGAACACCGGGGAGCTGTTTTTT. This codes for CDSSRTGTGLANTGELFF.

CDR3 amino acids: CASSYDRPGAGNSPLHF. DNA of the CDR3: TGTGCCAGCAGTTACGATCGGCCAGGGGCAGGGAATTCACCCCTCCACTTT. This rearrangement joins TRBV6-6 to TRBJ1-6; a weak D match, TRBD1 (6 bases). The CDR3 is 17 residues long. Germline CDR1 and CDR2: MNHNY and SVGAGI (reference sequence). Deletions cut 2 bases from V and 7 bases from J, with 18 bases between.

This clonotype has a handful of counts. The gene calls are TRBV29-1 and TRBJ2-7; TRBD2 matches at 7 bases. CDR1 and CDR2 from the germline V gene are SQVTM and ANQGSEA. V gave up 0 bases and J gave up 7 bases; unmatched junction bases: 9. The CDR3 has 14 residues. As DNA, the CDR3 is TGCAGCGTTGAAGACCCAACCTCCGGGGGGGAGCAGTACTTC. It codes for CSVEDPTSGGEQYF.

This clonotype was found a few times. The J gene is TRBJ2-7, the V gene TRBV29-1, with TRBD1 matching 9 bases. There are 13 residues in the CDR3. The germline CDR1 and CDR2 sequences are SQVTM and ANQGSEA. Trimming cost V 6 bases and J 3 bases; bases outside gene matches: 6. The CDR3 sequence: CSVWTGEFYEQYF. The CDR3 coding sequence is TGCAGCGTCTGGACAGGGGAATTCTACGAGCAGTACTTC.

This clonotype was detected only a few times. The CDR3 region has the DNA TGCAGTGCTAGGGGACAGAGTTTTTATAATTCACCCCTCCACTTT. Amino acid sequence: CSARGQSFYNSPLHF. The chain is built from TRBV20-1 and TRBJ1-6; 7 bases align to TRBD1. V was pared by 3 bases and J by 4 bases, with 6 bases of the junction left unmatched. The V gene's germline CDR1 is DFQATT and CDR2 SNEGSKA (reference sequence). The CDR3 totals 15 residues.

This clonotype was seen only a few times. V gene TRBV28 combines with J gene TRBJ2-3; maybe TRBD2 (5 bases). This CDR3 spans 11 amino acids. The ends were cut back, 7 bases at V and 7 bases at J, with 9 bases in the middle. Germline loops: CDR1 MDHEN, CDR2 SYDVKM. The CDR3 nucleotides read TGTGCCAGCACGCGGGCCCATACGCAGTATTTT. It specifies CASTRAHTQYF.

This clonotype appeared many times. This chain joins TRBV7-2 and TRBJ2-3; D is tentatively TRBD1 or TRBD2 (5 bases each). CDR3 length: 16 residues. Germline CDR1 SGHTA, CDR2 FQGNSA. V was clipped by 1 base and J by 0 bases, with 11 bases between them. The CDR3 loop reads CASSLGGATSTDTQYF. CDR3 DNA: TGTGCCAGCAGCTTAGGAGGGGCCACTAGCACAGATACGCAGTATTTT.

The sample holds a few counts of this clonotype. This chain connects TRBV20-1 to TRBJ2-7; the D is unclear. V was clipped by 5 bases and J by 2 bases, with 13 bases between them. CDR1 and CDR2 (germline): DFQATT, SNEGSKA (reference sequence). CDR3 length equals 13 residues. CDR3 region: CSAYPKSPYEQYF. The CDR3 region has the DNA TGCAGTGCTTACCCCAAGTCCCCCTACGAGCAGTACTTC.

The chain employs TRBV7-8 and TRBJ1-1; no definite D call. V lost 8 bases to trimming and J lost 3 bases, with 28 bases between them. The CDR3 is 18 residues long. CDR1 is SGHVS and CDR2 is FQNEAQ in the germline V gene. Here the CDR3 reads CASVEARLYLGRDTEAFF. The CDR3 DNA is TGTGCCAGCGTTGAGGCTAGATTATACCTCGGTAGGGACACTGAAGCTTTCTTT. Full variable domain (rest looked up from reference TRBV7-8 and TRBJ1-1): GAGVSQSPRYKVAKRGQDVALRCDPISGHVSLFWYQQALGQGPEFLTYFQNEAQLDKSGLPSDRFFAERPEGSVSTLKIQRTQQEDSAVYLCASVEARLYLGRDTEAFFGQGTRLTVV.

This clonotype has just a few counts. The chain uses TRBV7-9 and TRBJ1-1; D ambiguous. Germline lookup yields CDR1 SEHNR and CDR2 FQNEAQ (reference sequence). This CDR3 region has 12 residues. Trimming left V 6 bases short and J 8 bases short, with 13 bases between. The CDR3 sequence is CASSYTVAEAFF. The CDR3, as DNA: TGTGCCAGCAGTTATACGGTGGCGGAAGCTTTCTTT. The full variable domain, completed using reference TRBV7-9 and TRBJ1-1, is DTGVSQNPRHKITKRGQNVTFRCDPISEHNRLYWYRQTLGQGPEFLTYFQNEAQLEKSRLLSDRFSAERPKGSFSTLEIQRTEQGDSAMYLCASSYTVAEAFFGQGTRLTVV.